Below, 5 T cell receptor beta chains from the same sample are listed, as sequenced in a study of CD8 T cells in ankylosing spondylitis. From the 5' RACE reads, TCRdb called clonotypes with MiXCR, one entry per CDR3 protein. The table shows around 39,000 distinct CDR3 sequences, with 13% occurring only once. The sequencing sample was made of synovial fluid, either unsorted or a sorted T cell fraction (not recorded which). These receptors all come from a male donor with ankylosing spondylitis.

This clonotype was seen ten or more times. The V call is TRBV5-1, the J call TRBJ2-7, with TRBD1 matching over 8 bases. Germline V gene sequence: CDR1 SGHRS, CDR2 YFSETQ. The ends lost 6 bases at V and 3 bases at J; junction bases unmatched: 8. CDR3 length: 14 amino acids. CDR3 nucleotides: TGCGCCAGCACGACCGGGGACAGGAACTACGAGCAGTACTTC. Translating gives CASTTGDRNYEQYF.

This clonotype was seen at least ten times. The rearrangement joins TRBV29-1 to TRBJ2-3; D gene uncertain. The CDR3 length is 13 residues. The V end was cut by 5 bases, the J end by 2 bases, with 11 bases between. From germline, CDR1 is SQVTM and CDR2 ANQGSEA. The CDR3 region is CSVHGSHTDTQYF. The CDR3, as DNA: TGCAGCGTTCACGGCTCTCACACAGATACGCAGTATTTT.

V and J are TRBV11-2 and TRBJ1-1, with D perhaps matching TRBD1 (6 bases). Trimming removed 1 base from V and 0 bases from J, with 24 bases in between. Germline values: CDR1 SGHAT, CDR2 FQNNGV. The CDR3 spans 20 residues. The CDR3 loop is CASSLGSGGRLIPMNTEAFF. In DNA, the CDR3 is TGTGCCAGCAGCTTAGGGTCCGGGGGCCGCCTCATCCCAATGAACACTGAAGCTTTCTTT.

This clonotype was counted ten times or more. V is TRBV7-2 and J is TRBJ2-7; 8 bases fit TRBD1. The CDR3 is 13 residues long. J lost 7 bases, V lost 9 bases, and 11 bases had no gene match. Per the germline V gene, CDR1 is SGHTA and CDR2 is FQGNSA. CDR3 sequence (DNA): TGTGCCAGACAAGGACAGGGCTCTATTGAGCAGTACTTC. Residues: CARQGQGSIEQYF.

The chain is built from TRBV4-3 and TRBJ1-6, with D tentatively TRBD1 (5 bases). Germline V gene sequence: CDR1 LGHNA, CDR2 YSLEER. V lost 1 base, J lost 6 bases, and 13 bases lay in between. The CDR3 sequence is 16 residues long. The CDR3 sequence is CASSQGSRASNSPLHF. As DNA, the CDR3 is TGCGCCAGCAGCCAAGGAAGCAGGGCCTCTAATTCACCCCTCCACTTT.